One and the same sample provided the 30 T cell receptor beta chains below, sequenced in a study of cytomegalovirus exposure and HLA in healthy donors. PCR involved 60 Vbeta and 13 Jbeta primers. Some clones are missing from TCRdb's copy, which holds only in-frame ones; the method was immunoSEQ multiplex PCR. The table has around 120,000 clones, over 60% seen once. Sample: PBMCs. These receptors all come from a woman under 40 in good health and CMV-seropositive.

CDR3 bases: TGTGCCAGCAGCTTGGCGGCGGCGGGGGGCCCACGGGAGACCCAGTACTTC. Its translation: CASSLAAAGGPRETQYF. The chain joins TRBV5-6 to TRBJ2-5, with 8 bases lining up with TRBD2. Germline trimming cut 0 bases from V and 5 bases from J; bases unmatched to any gene: 12. The CDR3 covers 17 residues. In germline, CDR1 is SGHDT, CDR2 YYEEEE.

This chain connects TRBV4-2 to TRBJ2-1; 11 bases agree with TRBD2. The V gene's germline CDR1 is LGHNA and CDR2 YNFKEQ. Trimming removed 4 bases from V and 7 bases from J; junction bases left unmatched: 21. This CDR3 contains 20 residues. This CDR3 is CASSRGGNIIAGGPRNEQFF. The CDR3 DNA reads as TGTGCCAGCAGCCGCGGGGGAAACATAATAGCGGGGGGGCCCCGGAATGAGCAGTTCTTC.

This chain uses TRBV27 with TRBJ1-1, with 12 bases fitting TRBD1. The CDR3 runs to 19 residues. Per germline, CDR1 MNHEY and CDR2 SMNVEV (reference sequence). With V trimmed by 5 bases and J by 1 base, 14 bases remained unmatched. Here the CDR3 DNA reads TGTGCCAGCAGTCCGGGACAGGGGGCGTTTGGCCCACAGAACACTGAAGCTTTCTTT. Residues: CASSPGQGAFGPQNTEAFF.

The V and J genes are TRBV10-3 and TRBJ2-2, with a weak D call TRBD2 (5 bases). The V end lost 3 bases, the J end lost 3 bases, and 14 bases lay between the germline ends. This CDR3 comprises 16 residues. CDR1 and CDR2 (germline): ENHRY, SYGVKD. The DNA for the CDR3 is TGTGCCATCAGTGACCCGGGATTGCCGTACACCGGGGAGCTGTTTTTT. Translated: CAISDPGLPYTGELFF.

CDR3: CASTNYNEQFF. CDR3 DNA sequence: TGTGCCAGCACCAATTACAATGAGCAGTTCTTC. The V and J genes are TRBV27 and TRBJ2-1; D not resolved. From germline, CDR1 is MNHEY and CDR2 SMNVEV (reference sequence). The CDR3 runs 11 residues. The V and J ends lost 7 bases and 4 bases respectively, with 5 bases between them.

This chain uses TRBV9 with TRBJ2-7, with D hard to call. Germline lookup yields CDR1 SGDLS and CDR2 YYNGEE. The CDR3 extends over 14 amino acids. Between the trimmed V and J ends, which lost 0 bases and 0 bases, there was a span of 7 bases. This CDR3 reads CASSVDHSSYEQYF. CDR3 coding DNA: TGTGCCAGCAGCGTAGACCACAGCTCCTACGAGCAGTACTTC.

This chain connects TRBV4-3 to TRBJ1-2, with 9 nucleotides matching TRBD1. CDR1 is LGHNA, CDR2 YSLEER, per germline. The CDR3 consists of 15 residues. V gave up 1 base and J gave up 4 bases; unmatched junction bases: 4. Here the CDR3 reads CASSQAQGAGYGYTF. CDR3 DNA: TGCGCCAGCAGCCAAGCACAGGGGGCCGGCTATGGCTACACCTTC.

This rearrangement joins TRBV30 to TRBJ2-5; 8 bases are a match to TRBD2. The CDR3 extends over 15 amino acids. Losses at the gene ends were 4 bases for V and 5 bases for J; bases not matched to a gene: 12. Looked up from germline, CDR1 is GTSNPN and CDR2 is SVGIG (reference sequence). The CDR3 loop reads CAWTNSGGIAETQYF. Written as DNA, the CDR3 is TGTGCCTGGACCAACTCGGGAGGGATTGCGGAGACCCAGTACTTC. Full variable domain (missing parts from reference TRBV30 and TRBJ2-5): SQTIHQWPATLVQPVGSPLSLECTVEGTSNPNLYWYRQAAGRGLQLLFYSVGIGQISSEVPQNLSASRPQDRQFILSSKKLLLSDSGFYLCAWTNSGGIAETQYFGPGTRLLVL.

The V gene is TRBV9, the J gene TRBJ2-3; D may be TRBD1 (5 bases). Trimming cost V 3 bases and J 2 bases, with 7 bases left between them. The V gene's germline CDR1 is SGDLS and CDR2 YYNGEE. This CDR3 has 13 amino acids. The DNA of the CDR3 is TGTGCCAGCAGCGACAGGTCCACAGATACGCAGTATTTT. Translation: CASSDRSTDTQYF. The full variable domain, completed using reference TRBV9 and TRBJ2-3, is DSGVTQTPKHLITATGQRVTLRCSPRSGDLSVYWYQQSLDQGLQFLIQYYNGEERAKGNILERFSAQQFPDLHSELNLSSLELGDSALYFCASSDRSTDTQYFGPGTRLTVL.

This sequence joins TRBV28 and TRBJ1-4; the match to TRBD1 covers 9 bases. V trimming: 6 bases; J trimming: 4 bases; junction bases outside the gene matches: 6. Germline V gives CDR1 MDHEN, CDR2 SYDVKM. There are 15 residues in the CDR3. DNA for the CDR3: TGTGCCAGCAGCCGTCCGGGACAGGGTAATGAAAAACTGTTTTTT. This codes for CASSRPGQGNEKLFF.

V usage is TRBV2 and J usage is TRBJ2-1; TRBD2 might be the D (6 bases). Between the trimmed V and J ends, which lost 8 bases and 5 bases, there was a span of 16 bases. The CDR3 spans 14 residues. Germline lookup yields CDR1 SNHLY and CDR2 FYNNEI. The CDR3 region is CASVTGVSHNEQFF. The CDR3, as DNA: TGTGCCAGCGTAACGGGGGTGAGCCACAATGAGCAGTTCTTC.

In its sample, this clone was seen once. The chain links TRBV2 to TRBJ2-3; 9 nucleotides match TRBD1. Germline V lookup: CDR1 SNHLY, CDR2 FYNNEI. CDR3 length: 16 residues. V was pared by 5 bases and J by 3 bases, with 9 bases of the junction left unmatched. CDR3 region: CASSLYGTGLTDTQYF. In DNA form, the CDR3 reads TGTGCCAGCAGTCTCTACGGGACAGGGTTGACAGATACGCAGTATTTT.

The chain has TRBV28 and TRBJ1-4, with 7 positions matching TRBD1. The V gene end was trimmed by 7 bases and the J gene end by 4 bases; junction bases not matched to a gene: 9. The CDR3 is 15 amino acids. CDR1 MDHEN and CDR2 SYDVKM come from the germline V gene. The CDR3 sequence: CASTPFGTVNEKLFF. The CDR3 nucleotides are TGTGCCAGCACTCCGTTCGGGACAGTTAATGAAAAACTGTTTTTT.

This clone was seen more than once but under ten times. The chain combines TRBV4-3 with TRBJ1-4, with a possible D match to TRBD1 (6 bases). Germline CDR1 reads LGHNA; CDR2 reads YSLEER. This CDR3 spans 19 amino acids. V was trimmed by 0 bases and J by 0 bases, leaving 17 bases between them. The CDR3 protein is CASSQDQPGHFATNEKLFF. The DNA for the CDR3 is TGCGCCAGCAGCCAAGATCAACCGGGACACTTTGCAACTAATGAAAAACTGTTTTTT.

The CDR3 spells CSVLYEQYF. The CDR3 coding sequence is TGCAGCGTTCTCTACGAGCAGTACTTC. The V and J genes are TRBV29-1 and TRBJ2-7; D gene ambiguous. Germline V lookup: CDR1 SQVTM, CDR2 ANQGSEA. The CDR3 spans 9 residues. The V end was cut by 5 bases, the J end by 3 bases, with 2 bases between.

About this clone: The sample holds other DNA sequences that translate to the same CDR3. V usage is TRBV6-1 and J usage is TRBJ1-3; a weak D match, TRBD1 (5 bases). CDR1 is MNHNS, CDR2 SASEGT, per germline. V was cut by 4 bases and J by 4 bases, with 11 bases left in between. This CDR3 contains 14 residues. The CDR3 nucleotides are TGTGCCAGCAGTGGGCAGGGTGCGGGAAACACCATATATTTT. It codes for CASSGQGAGNTIYF.

The chain employs TRBV10-2 and TRBJ2-7; 11 bases match TRBD1. V was pared by 3 bases and J by 0 bases, with 1 base of the junction left unmatched. Germline V gives CDR1 WSHSY, CDR2 SAAADI. The CDR3 sequence is 15 residues long. CDR3 sequence reads: CASSDGTGGSYEQYF. CDR3 in DNA: TGCGCCAGCAGTGACGGGACAGGGGGCTCCTACGAGCAGTACTTC.

The chain uses TRBV7-9 and TRBJ2-2; the D is unclear. This CDR3 spans 14 amino acids. Trimming removed 3 bases at V and 4 bases at J, with 9 bases between. Germline CDR1 reads SEHNR; CDR2 reads FQNEAQ (reference sequence). As DNA, the CDR3 is TGTGCCAGCAGCTTGGAGAAGGTCACCGGGGAGCTGTTTTTT. Its translation: CASSLEKVTGELFF.

The chain couples TRBV4-3 to TRBJ2-2; D might be TRBD2 (5 bases). The CDR3 is 13 amino acids. Germline CDR1 LGHNA, CDR2 YSLEER. Trimming left V 3 bases short and J 6 bases short, with 8 bases between. CDR3 coding DNA: TGCGCCAGCAGCCAGGACTTTGCCGGGGAGCTGTTTTTT. Translation: CASSQDFAGELFF.

Written as DNA, the CDR3 is TGTGCCAGCAGCTACAGGGGTTCACCCCTCCACTTT. This translates into CASSYRGSPLHF. The V and J genes are TRBV11-1 and TRBJ1-6, with 7 bases matching TRBD1. V shed 4 bases, J shed 9 bases, and the junction held 0 bases outside the gene matches. CDR1 is SGHAT, CDR2 FQDESV, per germline (reference sequence). The CDR3 loop spans 12 amino acids.

The chain has TRBV12-5 and TRBJ2-2; D possibly corresponds to TRBD2 (6 bases). V was shortened by 1 base and J by 2 bases, with 14 bases between the two germline ends. The CDR3 length is 17 residues. Germline CDR1 and CDR2: LGHNT and FRNRAP. The CDR3 nucleotides read TGTGCTAGTGGTTTGGGGGTTATGCGGGGCAACACCGGGGAGCTGTTTTTT. It is translated as CASGLGVMRGNTGELFF.

This clone has just a few counts. The V gene is TRBV6-1, the J gene TRBJ2-3, with 16 bases matching TRBD2. Germline trimming cut 4 bases from V and 4 bases from J; bases unmatched to any gene: 5. CDR1 is MNHNS, CDR2 SASEGT, per germline. This CDR3 comprises 17 residues. CDR3: CASSGGTSGGAADTQYF. The CDR3 DNA sequence: TGTGCCAGCAGTGGGGGGACTAGCGGGGGGGCCGCAGATACGCAGTATTTT.

The chain recombines TRBV4-2 with TRBJ1-6; 10 bases align to TRBD1. The J segment lost 7 bases and the V segment lost 1 base, leaving 1 base of the junction unmatched. The CDR3 length is 15 residues. Germline lookup yields CDR1 LGHNA and CDR2 YNFKEQ. CDR3 residues: CASSQGQGANSPLHF. The CDR3 nucleotides read TGTGCCAGCAGCCAAGGACAGGGGGCGAATTCACCCCTCCACTTT.

The chain uses TRBV7-2 and TRBJ2-3; no reliable D call. V shed 5 bases and J shed 2 bases, with 14 bases lying between them. Germline lookup yields CDR1 SGHTA and CDR2 FQGNSA. This CDR3 is built from 15 residues. DNA of the CDR3: TGTGCCAGCAGCAAAGACGACTTTGACACAGATACGCAGTATTTT. Residues: CASSKDDFDTDTQYF.

In this sample, this clone turned up a few times. The chain uses TRBV5-4 and TRBJ2-1; 8 nucleotides agree with TRBD2. The V gene's germline CDR1 is SGHNT and CDR2 YYREEE (reference sequence). J lost 0 bases, V lost 3 bases, and 5 bases had no gene match. The length of the CDR3 is 16 residues. CDR3 loop: CASSSGTRSSYNEQFF. The DNA of the CDR3 is TGTGCCAGCAGCTCCGGGACTAGGAGCTCCTACAATGAGCAGTTCTTC.

The chain links TRBV4-1 to TRBJ1-2; D is unresolved. Trimming took off 1 base at V and 8 bases at J, with 8 bases between the two ends. Per the germline V gene, CDR1 is MGHRA and CDR2 is YSYEKL. This CDR3 comprises 12 residues. The DNA of the CDR3 is TGCGCCAGCAGCCAAGGCATGGGCGGCTACACCTTC. Its translation: CASSQGMGGYTF.

The genes are TRBV19 and TRBJ1-2, with TRBD1 matching 8 bases. Per germline, CDR1 LNHDA and CDR2 SQIVND (reference sequence). V was clipped by 8 bases and J by 4 bases; unmatched bases: 9. The CDR3 is 14 amino acids. CDR3 amino acids: CASRETGGIYGYTF. CDR3 DNA sequence: TGTGCCAGTCGCGAAACAGGGGGTATCTATGGCTACACCTTC.

This sequence joins TRBV5-1 and TRBJ2-1, with 10 bases matching TRBD1. This CDR3 contains 16 residues. Germline V CDR1 and CDR2: SGHRS, YFSETQ. The junction had 10 bases not matched to a gene; V was cut back by 5 bases and J by 5 bases. The CDR3 DNA reads TGCGCCAGCAGTTCCCGCCCCGGGACAGGGGACAATGAGCAGTTCTTC. Protein: CASSSRPGTGDNEQFF. The full variable domain, in which reference TRBV5-1 and TRBJ2-1 provide the parts outside the CDR3, is KAGVTQTPRYLIKTRGQQVTLSCSPISGHRSVSWYQQTPGQGLQFLFEYFSETQRNKGNFPGRFSGRQFSNSRSEMNVSTLELGDSALYLCASSSRPGTGDNEQFFGPGTRLTVL.

This rearrangement joins TRBV27 to TRBJ2-1; 8 nucleotides align to TRBD2. The CDR3 totals 17 residues. V lost 4 bases to trimming and J lost 5 bases; unmatched junction nucleotides: 13. Germline CDR1 reads MNHEY; CDR2 reads SMNVEV (reference sequence). DNA of the CDR3: TGTGCCAGCAGTTACACAAACGGGGGGGCCCTCCACAATGAGCAGTTCTTC. It is translated as CASSYTNGGALHNEQFF.

The chain is built from TRBV7-3 and TRBJ2-1; D might be TRBD1 (6 bases). Looked up from germline, CDR1 is SGHTA and CDR2 is FQGTGA. CDR3 size: 15 residues. V shed 4 bases and J shed 1 base, with 11 bases lying between them. The CDR3 sequence is CASSSGTPSYNEQFF. CDR3 nucleotides: TGTGCCAGCAGCTCCGGGACACCATCCTACAATGAGCAGTTCTTC.